This TCR beta chain was found in a study of shared clonotypes between healthy human individuals. The CDR3 loop spans 13 amino acids. Germline CDR1 and CDR2: MNHNS and SASEGT. V was shortened by 6 bases and J by 4 bases, with 12 bases between the two germline ends. Assay: immunoSEQ multiplex PCR; the TCRdb copy retains only in-frame clones and omits some. The sample holds a few hundred thousand clones, less than 98% seen once. The authors divided CD4+ cells into CD45RA+ naive and CD45RA-negative memory subsets. Sequencing was carried out using naive CD4+ T cells sorted from blood. The subset denotes: CD45RA+ positively selected. The chain has TRBV6-1 and TRBJ2-5; D unclear. The clonotype comes from a woman aged 30 to 39 in good health. The DNA for the CDR3 is TGTGCCAGCAGCGAAAACCCGAGAGAGACCCAGTACTTC. Its protein is CASSENPRETQYF.